This record concerns one T cell receptor (beta chain) sequence. Data came from immunoSEQ multiplex PCR; TCRdb stores just in-frame clones and leaves some out. The table has some 300,000 clones, over 80% seen once. The data derive from a study of blood T cell repertoires in COVID-19. Overall study: Researchers got acute and convalescent COVID-19 samples from the United States, Italy and Spain. PBMCs, B-cell-depleted T cells, or T cells provided the cDNA or gDNA that made up the material.

Per germline, CDR1 MDHEN and CDR2 SYDVKM. The germline V and J ends were trimmed by 2 bases and 7 bases, with 5 bases remaining between them. This CDR3 contains 12 residues. The sample taken for sequencing was peripheral blood. The chain uses TRBV28 and TRBJ1-4; D is unclear. This TCR was sampled from a woman in her forties or fifties with active or convalescent COVID-19. The CDR3 loop reads CASSLNGEKLFF. The DNA of the CDR3 is TGTGCCAGCAGTTTAAACGGTGAAAAACTGTTTTTT.